The rows below give T cell receptor beta chains drawn from one sample of a study of response to subunit inactivated influenza vaccine. From the RT-PCR reads, TCRdb called clonotypes with MiXCR, one entry per CDR3 protein. The profile shows 500,000 to 550,000 distinct CDR3 sequences, 6.5% to 8% of them singletons. This sample comprised PBMCs from blood, obtained 23 months after vaccination. The origin of the receptors is a man aged 45-69 years who received an inactivated influenza vaccine. Both conserved end residues are part of each CDR3. D genes are given only for firm matches. Clone sizes are given selectively: once, few, many, or a class where the clone is expanded.

D gene	J gene	clone size	V gene	CDR3 protein	CDR3 DNA
TRBD2	TRBJ2-5	.	TRBV11-2	CASSLVLGTSGRNQETQYF	TGTGCCAGCAGCTTAGTCCTGGGGACTAGCGGGCGAAACCAAGAGACCCAGTACTTC
TRBD2	TRBJ2-2	few	TRBV4-2	CASSHGEAGDTGELFF	TGTGCCAGCAGCCATGGCGAAGCGGGAGACACCGGGGAGCTGTTTTTT
.	TRBJ1-3	few	TRBV4-2	CASSQDLFSGNTIYF	TGTGCCAGCAGCCAAGACCTCTTCTCTGGAAACACCATATATTTT
TRBD1	TRBJ2-1	many	TRBV20-1	CSARVSRGPGNEQFF	TGCAGTGCTAGAGTATCCAGGGGGCCGGGCAATGAGCAGTTCTTC
TRBD1	TRBJ1-1	many	TRBV6-1	CASSRDSLNTEAFF	TGTGCCAGCAGTCGGGACAGCTTGAACACTGAAGCTTTCTTT
.	TRBJ2-7	.	TRBV14	CASSQQGWSYEQYF	TGTGCCAGCAGCCAACAGGGTTGGTCCTACGAGCAGTACTTC
TRBD1	TRBJ2-7	many	TRBV5-1	CASSLAGTGAYEQYF	TGCGCCAGCAGCTTGGCGGGGACAGGGGCCTACGAGCAGTACTTC
.	TRBJ1-1	few	TRBV12-3/TRBV12-4	CASSFYRAEAFF	TGTGCCAGCAGTTTCTACAGGGCTGAAGCTTTCTTT
.	TRBJ2-2	few	TRBV7-2	CASSLPGRGTGELFF	TGTGCCAGCAGCTTACCTGGGCGGGGAACCGGGGAGCTGTTTTTT
.	TRBJ2-1	many	TRBV5-5	CASSSTSYNEQFF	TGTGCCAGCAGCTCGACCTCCTACAATGAGCAGTTCTTC
.	TRBJ2-7	.	TRBV12-3/TRBV12-4	CASRPDTVNEQYF	TGTGCCAGCAGGCCAGACACGGTGAACGAGCAGTACTTC
TRBD1	TRBJ2-1	.	TRBV25-1	CASSGVIGTEVPYNEQFF	TGTGCCAGCAGTGGGGTTATTGGGACAGAGGTTCCCTACAATGAGCAGTTCTTC
TRBD2	TRBJ2-2	few	TRBV7-8	CASSLLAGGAGELFF	TGTGCCAGCAGCTTACTAGCGGGAGGCGCCGGGGAGCTGTTTTTT
.	TRBJ1-5	.	TRBV19	CASRWGQASNQPQHF	TGTGCCAGTAGATGGGGACAAGCCAGCAATCAGCCCCAGCATTTT
.	TRBJ1-2	many	TRBV9	CASSASAYDGYTF	TGTGCCAGCAGCGCCTCAGCGTACGATGGCTACACCTTC
.	TRBJ2-7	few	TRBV3-1	CASSQDPTTVYEQYF	TGTGCCAGCAGCCAAGATCCCACTACGGTCTACGAGCAGTACTTC
TRBD2	TRBJ2-3	few	TRBV12-3/TRBV12-4	CASGAGGSTDTQYF	TGTGCCAGCGGTGCGGGAGGCAGCACAGATACGCAGTATTTT
.	TRBJ2-3	.	TRBV15	CATSSLGATQDTQYF	TGTGCCACCAGTTCCCTTGGGGCTACCCAAGATACGCAGTATTTT
.	TRBJ2-1	.	TRBV6-5	CASSYSGGLAAYNEQFF	TGTGCCAGCAGTTACTCAGGGGGGCTAGCGGCCTACAATGAGCAGTTCTTC
.	TRBJ1-5	few	TRBV11-3	CASSLDLAPGGNQPQHF	TGTGCCAGCAGCTTAGATCTGGCCCCGGGTGGCAATCAGCCCCAGCATTTT
TRBD1	TRBJ2-5	.	TRBV7-3	CASSLNGQGVETQYF	TGTGCCAGCAGCTTAAACGGACAGGGCGTAGAGACCCAGTACTTC
TRBD2	TRBJ2-3	many	TRBV11-2	CASSSTLAGRRDTQYF	TGTGCCAGCAGCTCTACACTAGCGGGAAGGAGGGATACGCAGTATTTT
.	TRBJ2-3	.	TRBV29-1	CSVIRDRTDTQYF	TGCAGCGTCATCCGGGACCGCACAGATACGCAGTATTTT
TRBD2	TRBJ2-5	many	TRBV11-2	CASSYNLAGGQETQYF	TGTGCCAGCAGCTACAACCTAGCGGGGGGACAAGAGACCCAGTACTTC
.	TRBJ2-7	many	TRBV20-1	CSASYPNSHEQYF	TGCAGTGCTAGTTACCCCAACAGCCACGAGCAGTACTTC
.	TRBJ1-1	.	TRBV9	CASSVGAGVPGHF	TGTGCCAGCAGCGTAGGAGCAGGGGTCCCCGGTCACTTT
.	TRBJ2-5	few	TRBV14	CASSQRGWYQETQYF	TGTGCCAGCAGCCAGCGGGGTTGGTACCAAGAGACCCAGTACTTC
.	TRBJ2-3	many	TRBV19	CASSSGQDPDTQYF	TGTGCCAGTAGTAGCGGTCAAGACCCAGATACGCAGTATTTT
.	TRBJ2-1	few	TRBV15	CATSRDSGTAYNEQFF	TGTGCCACCAGCAGAGATAGCGGGACAGCCTACAATGAGCAGTTCTTC
TRBD2	TRBJ2-7	few	TRBV12-3/TRBV12-4	CASSFSQWSGRLHEQYF	TGTGCCAGCAGTTTCAGTCAGTGGAGCGGGAGGCTCCACGAGCAGTACTTC
.	TRBJ2-7	.	TRBV7-2	CASSFRPRGYEQYF	TGTGCCAGCAGCTTCAGACCACGGGGGTACGAGCAGTACTTC
.	TRBJ2-3	few	TRBV30	CAWSGSADTQYF	TGTGCCTGGAGTGGGAGCGCAGATACGCAGTATTTT
TRBD2	TRBJ2-7	few	TRBV10-2	CASRGPGLAREQYF	TGCGCCAGCAGGGGCCCGGGACTAGCGCGTGAGCAGTACTTC
.	TRBJ2-5	.	TRBV4-2	CASSQVSGGAVETQYF	TGTGCCAGCAGCCAAGTCTCAGGGGGGGCCGTAGAGACCCAGTACTTC
TRBD2	TRBJ2-3	few	TRBV6-2/TRBV6-3	CASLPSGTSTDTQYF	TGTGCCAGCCTACCTAGCGGGACTAGCACAGATACGCAGTATTTT
.	TRBJ2-3	few	TRBV4-3	CASSQDQGTSTDTQYF	TGCGCCAGCAGCCAAGATCAGGGGACTAGCACAGATACGCAGTATTTT
TRBD1	TRBJ2-7	few	TRBV24-1	CATSAGGQRRSYEQYF	TGTGCCACCAGTGCTGGGGGACAGAGGAGGTCCTACGAGCAGTACTTC
.	TRBJ2-7	.	TRBV7-6	CASSPQGNLYEQYF	TGTGCCAGCAGTCCTCAAGGGAACCTCTACGAGCAGTACTTC
TRBD1	TRBJ2-7	few	TRBV4-1	CASSKPGQGYGEQYF	TGCGCCAGCAGCAAACCGGGACAGGGTTATGGTGAGCAGTACTTC
.	TRBJ2-3	.	TRBV11-2	CASSFNSIGDTQYF	TGTGCCAGCAGCTTTAACTCGATCGGGGATACGCAGTATTTT
TRBD2	TRBJ2-1	few	TRBV9	CASSVGPTGGTYNEQFF	TGTGCCAGCAGCGTAGGACCCACGGGAGGTACCTACAATGAGCAGTTCTTC
.	TRBJ2-1	.	TRBV19	CASGIGQTAYYNEQFF	TGTGCCAGTGGTATAGGACAGACGGCCTACTACAATGAGCAGTTCTTC
.	TRBJ1-2	.	TRBV2	CASKATAFNYGYTF	TGTGCCAGCAAAGCAACAGCGTTCAACTATGGCTACACCTTC
TRBD1	TRBJ2-1	many	TRBV25-1	CASSVQGVNEQFF	TGTGCCAGCAGTGTACAGGGGGTCAATGAGCAGTTCTTC
.	TRBJ1-2	.	TRBV5-1	CASSLEQYYGYTF	TGCGCCAGCAGCTTGGAGCAGTACTATGGCTACACCTTC
TRBD1	TRBJ1-2	few	TRBV29-1	CSVSGGQVYGYTF	TGCAGCGTCTCAGGGGGCCAAGTCTATGGCTACACCTTC